The 13 T cell receptor beta chains below were found in one sample sequenced in a study of T-cell reconstitution after alpha-beta-depleted transplantation in children. Unique molecular identifiers tagged the TCRbeta library. Via MiXCR, TCRdb re-called the PCR reads, giving one row per CDR3 protein. The sample includes about 980,000 distinct CDR3 sequences, about 29% of them seen just once. The sequences come from PBMCs, mostly from graft donor cells, collected 360 days after TCRalphabeta/CD19-depleted stem cell transplant. The receptors were gathered from a boy under two years old who had a stem cell transplant for SCID, so the T cells may come from the graft donor.

The chain uses TRBV29-1 and TRBJ2-5; D is unresolved. The length of the CDR3 is 13 residues. Trimming stripped 0 bases from V and 2 bases from J, with 7 bases between. The V gene's germline CDR1 is SQVTM and CDR2 ANQGSEA. CDR3 residues: CSVEDPGQETQYF. Written as DNA, the CDR3 is TGCAGCGTTGAAGATCCCGGGCAAGAGACCCAGTACTTC.

The chain has TRBV20-1 and TRBJ2-1; TRBD2 agrees at 13 bases. Germline assignment: CDR1 DFQATT and CDR2 SNEGSKA (reference sequence). CDR3 length: 15 amino acids. V lost 7 bases and J lost 2; bases outside the gene matches: 5. The CDR3 region has the DNA TGCAGTGTACCGGGACTAGCGGGGCCCTACAATGAGCAGTTCTTC. Translation gives CSVPGLAGPYNEQFF.

In this sample, this clonotype turned up a few times. This chain connects TRBV11-2 to TRBJ2-1; D is possibly TRBD2 (7 bases). Germline CDR1 and CDR2: SGHAT and FQNNGV. Deletions cut 1 base from V and 3 bases from J, with 13 bases between. The CDR3 runs to 16 residues. The CDR3 spells CASSLAGGRFYNEQFF. The DNA for the CDR3 is TGTGCCAGCAGCTTAGCGGGGGGCCGCTTCTACAATGAGCAGTTCTTC.

V is TRBV5-5 and J is TRBJ2-1; 15 bases are shared with TRBD2. V was clipped by 4 bases and J by 6 bases; unmatched bases: 11. Germline V lookup: CDR1 SGHKS, CDR2 YYEKEE (reference sequence). The CDR3 spans 18 residues. This CDR3 reads CASSTRTSGGAKANEQFF. The CDR3 DNA follows: TGTGCCAGCAGCACCCGGACTAGCGGGGGGGCCAAAGCCAATGAGCAGTTCTTC.

This chain connects TRBV5-1 to TRBJ2-7, with 15 positions matching TRBD2. Germline CDR1 SGHRS, CDR2 YFSETQ. V was pared by 3 bases and J by 3 bases, with 7 bases of the junction left unmatched. This CDR3 comprises 17 residues. The CDR3 region is CASSSGLAGGDSYEQYF. The DNA of the CDR3 is TGCGCCAGCAGCTCGGGACTAGCGGGGGGAGACAGCTACGAGCAGTACTTC.

A note on this clonotype: Compared with germline, one end of the junction differs, possibly owing to a read error. The V call is TRBV12-3 or TRBV12-4, the J call TRBJ1-3; D gene unclear. This CDR3 is built from 11 residues. CDR3 sequence reads: CASSYAGRPLF. The CDR3 coding sequence is TGTGCCAGCAGCTATGCAGGACGGCCCCTCTTT.

The chain carries TRBV7-9 and TRBJ2-3; 7 bases map to TRBD1. The J segment lost 5 bases and the V segment lost 5 bases, leaving 4 bases of the junction unmatched. The CDR3 sequence is 13 residues long. Germline-derived CDR1 and CDR2 are SEHNR and FQNEAQ (reference sequence). The CDR3 bases are TGTGCCAGCAGCCGTTCAGGGGGAGATACGCAGTATTTT. The encoded protein is CASSRSGGDTQYF.

This clonotype came up a few times. The chain employs TRBV2 and TRBJ2-1, with 8 bases that match TRBD2. The V gene's germline CDR1 is SNHLY and CDR2 FYNNEI. The CDR3 runs 14 residues. Trimming cost V 0 bases and J 13 bases; bases outside gene matches: 8. CDR3 DNA: TGTGCCAGCAGTGAAGCAAAGAAAGGACTAGCCCAGTTCTTC. Amino acids: CASSEAKKGLAQFF.

The rearrangement joins TRBV3-1 to TRBJ2-5; D is unresolved. The CDR3 is made up of 17 amino acids. Germline V gene lookup returns CDR1 LGHDT and CDR2 YNNKEL (reference sequence). V was trimmed by 10 bases and J by 3 bases, leaving 27 bases between them. The CDR3 region is CATCPSISFYREETQYF. The CDR3 coding sequence is TGTGCCACCTGCCCCTCCATATCATTTTACCGAGAAGAGACCCAGTACTTC.

This clonotype was seen a few times. This chain uses TRBV29-1 with TRBJ2-7; 9 bases are shared with TRBD1. The CDR3 totals 13 residues. The germline V gene encodes CDR1 SQVTM and CDR2 ANQGSEA. The V gene end was trimmed by 5 bases and the J gene end by 5 bases; junction bases not matched to a gene: 7. CDR3 protein: CSVRDRALHEQYF. CDR3 DNA: TGCAGCGTTCGGGACAGGGCACTACACGAGCAGTACTTC.

This sequence joins TRBV15 and TRBJ2-3; 7 bases are shared with TRBD2. The CDR3 runs to 17 residues. V lost 5 bases, J lost 2 bases, and 13 bases stayed unmatched. Germline V gene sequence: CDR1 LNHNV, CDR2 YYDKDF (reference sequence). CDR3 coding DNA: TGTGCCACCAGCTCCCAAGGGAGGCGGGGGTTCACAGATACGCAGTATTTT. Residues: CATSSQGRRGFTDTQYF. The full variable domain, in which reference TRBV15 and TRBJ2-3 provide the parts outside the CDR3, is DAMVIQNPRYQVTQFGKPVTLSCSQTLNHNVMYWYQQKSSQAPKLLFHYYDKDFNNEADTPDNFQSRRPNTSFCFLDIRSPGLGDTAMYLCATSSQGRRGFTDTQYFGPGTRLTVL.

This chain joins TRBV12-3 or TRBV12-4 and TRBJ2-5; D possibly uses TRBD1 or TRBD2 (5 bases each). V was clipped by 7 bases and J by 5 bases, with 29 bases between them. The CDR3 has 18 residues. CDR3 DNA sequence: TGTGCCAGCACCCATGGAGGCAGGGAAGGCGTAAAGAGGGAGACCCAGTACTTC. Amino acid sequence: CASTHGGREGVKRETQYF.

This clonotype showed up just a few times. The chain links TRBV2 to TRBJ2-5, with 8 bases lining up with TRBD1. There are 14 residues in the CDR3. Trimming cost V 9 bases and J 5 bases; bases outside gene matches: 11. Germline-derived CDR1 and CDR2 are SNHLY and FYNNEI. This CDR3 is CASNPFRGQETQYF. CDR3 DNA sequence: TGTGCCAGTAACCCATTCAGGGGGCAGGAGACCCAGTACTTC.